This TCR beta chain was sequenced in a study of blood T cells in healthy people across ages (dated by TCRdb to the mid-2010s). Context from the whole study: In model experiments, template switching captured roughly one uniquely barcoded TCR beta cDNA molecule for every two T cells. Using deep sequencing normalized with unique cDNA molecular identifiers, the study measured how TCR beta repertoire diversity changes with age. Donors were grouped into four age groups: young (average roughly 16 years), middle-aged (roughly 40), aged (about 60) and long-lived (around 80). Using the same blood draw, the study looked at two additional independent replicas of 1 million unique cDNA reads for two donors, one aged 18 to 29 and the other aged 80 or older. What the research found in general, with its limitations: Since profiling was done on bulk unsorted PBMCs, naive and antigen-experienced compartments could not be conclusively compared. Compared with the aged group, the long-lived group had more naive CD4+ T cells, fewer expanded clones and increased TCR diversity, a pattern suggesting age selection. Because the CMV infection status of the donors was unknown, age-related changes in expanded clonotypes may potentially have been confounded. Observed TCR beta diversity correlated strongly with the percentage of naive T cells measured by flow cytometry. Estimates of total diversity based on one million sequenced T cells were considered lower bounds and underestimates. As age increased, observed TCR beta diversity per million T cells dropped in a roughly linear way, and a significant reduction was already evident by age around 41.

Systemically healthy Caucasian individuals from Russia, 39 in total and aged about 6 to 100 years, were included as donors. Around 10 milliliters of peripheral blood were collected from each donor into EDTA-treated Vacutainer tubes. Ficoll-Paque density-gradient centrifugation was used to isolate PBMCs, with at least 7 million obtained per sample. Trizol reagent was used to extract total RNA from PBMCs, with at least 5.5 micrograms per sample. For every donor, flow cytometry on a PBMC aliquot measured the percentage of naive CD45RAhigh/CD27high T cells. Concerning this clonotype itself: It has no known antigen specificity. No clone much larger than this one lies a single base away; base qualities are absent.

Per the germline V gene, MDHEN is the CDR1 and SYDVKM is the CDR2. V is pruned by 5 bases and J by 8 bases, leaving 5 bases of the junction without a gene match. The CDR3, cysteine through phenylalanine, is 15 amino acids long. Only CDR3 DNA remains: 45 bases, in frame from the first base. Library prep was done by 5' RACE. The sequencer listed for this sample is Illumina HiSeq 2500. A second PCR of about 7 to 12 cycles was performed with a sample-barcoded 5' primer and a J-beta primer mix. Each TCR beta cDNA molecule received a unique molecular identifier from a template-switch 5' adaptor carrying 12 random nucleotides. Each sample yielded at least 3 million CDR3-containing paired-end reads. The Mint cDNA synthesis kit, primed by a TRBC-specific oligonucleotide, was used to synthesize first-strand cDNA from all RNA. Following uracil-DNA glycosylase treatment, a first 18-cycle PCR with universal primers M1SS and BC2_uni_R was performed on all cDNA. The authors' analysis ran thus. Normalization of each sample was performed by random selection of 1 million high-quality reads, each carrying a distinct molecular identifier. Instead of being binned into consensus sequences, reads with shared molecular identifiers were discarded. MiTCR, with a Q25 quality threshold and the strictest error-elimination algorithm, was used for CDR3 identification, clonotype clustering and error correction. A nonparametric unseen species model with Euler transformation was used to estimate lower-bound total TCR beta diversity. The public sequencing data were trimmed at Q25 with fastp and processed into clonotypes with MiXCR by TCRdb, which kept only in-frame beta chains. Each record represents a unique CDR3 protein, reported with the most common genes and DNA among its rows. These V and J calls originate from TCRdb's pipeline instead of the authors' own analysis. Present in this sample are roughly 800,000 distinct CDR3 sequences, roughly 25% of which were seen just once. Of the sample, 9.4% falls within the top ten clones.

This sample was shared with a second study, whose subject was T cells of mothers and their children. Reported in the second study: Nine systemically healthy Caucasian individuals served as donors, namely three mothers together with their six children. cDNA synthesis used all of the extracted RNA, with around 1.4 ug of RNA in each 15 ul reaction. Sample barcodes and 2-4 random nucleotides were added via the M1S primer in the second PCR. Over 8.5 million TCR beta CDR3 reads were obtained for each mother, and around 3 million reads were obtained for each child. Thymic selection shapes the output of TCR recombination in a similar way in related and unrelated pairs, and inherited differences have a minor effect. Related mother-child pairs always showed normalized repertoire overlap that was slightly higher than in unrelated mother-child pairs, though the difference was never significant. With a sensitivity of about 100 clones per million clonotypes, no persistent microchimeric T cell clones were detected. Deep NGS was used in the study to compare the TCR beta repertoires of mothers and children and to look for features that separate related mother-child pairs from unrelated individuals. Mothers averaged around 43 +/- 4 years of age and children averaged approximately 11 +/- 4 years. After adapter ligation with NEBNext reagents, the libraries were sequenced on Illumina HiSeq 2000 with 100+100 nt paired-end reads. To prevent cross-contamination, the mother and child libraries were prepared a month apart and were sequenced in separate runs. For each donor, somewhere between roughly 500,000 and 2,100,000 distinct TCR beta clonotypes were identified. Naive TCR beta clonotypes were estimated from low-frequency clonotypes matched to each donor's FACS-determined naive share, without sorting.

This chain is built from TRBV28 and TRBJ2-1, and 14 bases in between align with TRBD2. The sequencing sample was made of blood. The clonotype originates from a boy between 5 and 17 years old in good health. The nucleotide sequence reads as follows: TGTGCCAGCAGTACGGGGACTAGCGGGAGCCATGAGCAGTTCTTC. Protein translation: CASSTGTSGSHEQFF.